This T cell receptor beta chain originates from a study of blood T cell repertoires in COVID-19. Study-wide background: Acute-phase and convalescent COVID-19 samples originated in the United States, Italy and Spain. In each case, the material was cDNA or gDNA derived from T cells, B-cell-depleted T cells, or PBMCs.

Under the authors' procedure: Counts of nucleated cells, estimated from reference gene primer amplification, were obtained. Profiled with immunoSEQ multiplex PCR; TCRdb holds only in-frame clones, not every one. The V and J calls and the clone size are those of that table, but D and trimming were determined from the DNA. The profile shows roughly 150,000 clones, roughly 91% of them singletons. The CDR3 is 14 amino acids. The germline V and J ends were trimmed by 2 bases and 8 bases, with 15 bases remaining between them. Germline CDR1 is MNHEY and CDR2 is SVGAGI. The TCR sequence derives from a man aged 18 to 35 with acute or convalescent COVID-19. The J gene is TRBJ1-2, the V gene TRBV6-5; a weak D match, TRBD1 (5 bases). The source material was peripheral blood. The CDR3 reads CASSYAHDSGGYTF. In DNA form, the CDR3 reads TGTGCCAGCAGTTACGCGCATGACAGTGGGGGCTACACCTTC.